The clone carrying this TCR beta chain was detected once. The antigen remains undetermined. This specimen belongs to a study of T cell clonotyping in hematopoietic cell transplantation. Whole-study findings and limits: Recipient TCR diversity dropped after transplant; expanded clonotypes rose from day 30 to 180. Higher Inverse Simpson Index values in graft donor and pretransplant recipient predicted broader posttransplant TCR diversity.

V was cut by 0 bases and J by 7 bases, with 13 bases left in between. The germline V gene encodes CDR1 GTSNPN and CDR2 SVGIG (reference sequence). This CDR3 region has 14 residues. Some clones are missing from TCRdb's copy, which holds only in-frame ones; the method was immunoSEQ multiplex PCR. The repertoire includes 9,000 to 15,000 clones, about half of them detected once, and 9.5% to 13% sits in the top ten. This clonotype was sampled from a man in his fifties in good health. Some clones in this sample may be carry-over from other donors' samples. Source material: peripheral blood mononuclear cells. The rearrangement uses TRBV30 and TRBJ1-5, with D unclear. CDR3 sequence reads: CAWSVRQVGQPQHF. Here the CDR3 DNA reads TGTGCCTGGAGTGTACGTCAGGTAGGGCAGCCCCAGCATTTT.